What follows are 7 T cell receptor beta chains derived from one specimen sequenced in a study of radiation and T cells in renal cell carcinoma. Time point given: blood 4 weeks post-SBRT, at nephrectomy. As for treatment: 15 Gy SBRT to primary tumor, nephrectomy 4 weeks later. The protocol was immunoSEQ multiplex PCR, while the TCRdb copy is restricted to in-frame clones and leaves out a portion. The top ten hold 15% to 20% of the sample, which has 120,000 to 150,000 clones, about 86% seen once. The specimen comprised blood, sampled from a patient whose treatment included radiotherapy and nephrectomy. These TCRs come from a woman in her 50s with renal cell carcinoma.

In this sample, this clone turned up once. The chain recombines TRBV5-4 with TRBJ1-6; D gene uncertain. Trimming took off 0 bases at V and 9 bases at J, with 16 bases between the two ends. The germline gives CDR1 SGHNT, CDR2 YYREEE (reference sequence). The CDR3 consists of 16 residues. The CDR3 DNA reads as TGTGCCAGCAGCTTGGACGGGCCCCGAGACATTTCACCCCTCCACTTT. It is translated as CASSLDGPRDISPLHF.

The chain uses TRBV19 and TRBJ1-2; D might be TRBD1 (5 bases). CDR3 length: 13 amino acids. V was cut by 6 bases and J by 2 bases, with 10 bases left in between. Germline assignment: CDR1 LNHDA and CDR2 SQIVND (reference sequence). The CDR3 nucleotides are TGTGCCAGTAGGTCGGGACGGAACTATGGCTACACCTTC. Translating it yields CASRSGRNYGYTF. Filled out from reference TRBV19 and TRBJ1-2, the complete variable domain reads DGGITQSPKYLFRKEGQNVTLSCEQNLNHDAMYWYRQDPGQGLRLIYYSQIVNDFQKGDIAEGYSVSREKKESFPLTVTSAQKNPTAFYLCASRSGRNYGYTFGSGTRLTVV.

The chain combines TRBV4-3 with TRBJ2-1, with 9 bases identical to TRBD2. CDR1 is LGHNA, CDR2 YSLEER, per germline. Trimming cost V 3 bases and J 6 bases; bases outside gene matches: 6. This CDR3 comprises 15 residues. In DNA form, the CDR3 reads TGCGCCAGCAGCCAGGGCGGGACTAGCAGCAATGAGCAGTTCTTC. It specifies CASSQGGTSSNEQFF.

The chain joins TRBV5-6 to TRBJ1-1; 9 nucleotides line up with TRBD1. Germline V gene data show CDR1 as SGHDT and CDR2 as YYEEEE. The CDR3 covers 16 residues. Trimming at V came to 2 bases and at J to 1 base, leaving 6 bases not matched to a gene. The CDR3 reads CASSFGTGTGNTEAFF. CDR3 bases: TGTGCCAGCAGCTTCGGGACAGGGACAGGGAACACTGAAGCTTTCTTT. The full variable domain, its missing parts supplied by reference TRBV5-6 and TRBJ1-1, is DAGVTQSPTHLIKTRGQQVTLRCSPKSGHDTVSWYQQALGQGPQFIFQYYEEEERQRGNFPDRFSGHQFPNYSSELNVNALLLGDSALYLCASSFGTGTGNTEAFFGQGTRLTVV.

This chain uses TRBV7-9 with TRBJ2-7; TRBD2 is a possible D gene (6 bases). V was shortened by 5 bases and J by 2 bases, with 19 bases between the two germline ends. This CDR3 has 16 residues. Germline CDR1 is SEHNR and CDR2 is FQNEAQ (reference sequence). CDR3 sequence: CASSPGGRATAYEQYF. The CDR3 nucleotides read TGTGCCAGCAGCCCCGGGGGAAGGGCGACCGCCTACGAGCAGTACTTC.

V and J are TRBV28 and TRBJ1-2; tentatively, D is TRBD1 (5 bases). The CDR3 contains 13 residues. CDR1 and CDR2 (germline): MDHEN, SYDVKM. Trimming took off 8 bases at V and 2 bases at J, with 12 bases between the two ends. DNA of the CDR3: TGTGCCAGCTTAAGGACACTCAACTATGGCTACACCTTC. Translation: CASLRTLNYGYTF.

A note on this clone: Germline and junction disagree at one end, which may indicate a read error. The chain employs TRBV4-2 and TRBJ2-7, with 9 bases lining up with TRBD2. CDR1 and CDR2 from the germline V gene are LGHNA and YNFKEQ. The CDR3 length is 13 residues. CDR3 DNA sequence: TGTGCCAGCAGCCAGATAAGCGGGACTAGCACCCACTTC. As protein: CASSQISGTSTHF.